The 22 T cell receptor beta chains below were found in one sample sequenced in a study of cytomegalovirus exposure and HLA in healthy donors. Use of 60 Vbeta and 13 Jbeta primers characterized the PCR. Assay: immunoSEQ multiplex PCR; the TCRdb copy retains only in-frame clones and omits some. The repertoire consists of 160,000 or so clones, with 80% occurring once and the leading ten covering roughly 10%. Sequencing input: PBMCs. Receptor source: a man aged 18 to 29 in good health and CMV-seropositive.

The V gene is TRBV7-6, the J gene TRBJ1-1, with D unclear. V was clipped by 1 base and J by 7 bases, with 10 bases between them. The CDR3 loop spans 13 amino acids. Per germline, CDR1 SGHVS and CDR2 FNYEAQ. The CDR3 bases are TGTGCCAGCAGCTTAGGGTTGAGTAGTGAAGCTTTCTTT. Its protein product is CASSLGLSSEAFF.

The chain recombines TRBV5-1 with TRBJ2-1; TRBD2 aligns across 8 bases. V lost 2 bases and J lost 4; bases outside the gene matches: 8. The CDR3 covers 16 residues. Germline CDR1 is SGHRS and CDR2 is YFSETQ. This chain's CDR3 is CASSLVTSGKYNEQFF. As DNA, the CDR3 is TGCGCCAGCAGCTTAGTAACTAGCGGCAAGTACAATGAGCAGTTCTTC.

The chain employs TRBV30 and TRBJ2-3; D is possibly TRBD2 (6 bases). The CDR3 is 15 residues long. V shed 3 bases and J shed 3 bases, with 16 bases lying between them. CDR1 and CDR2 from the germline V gene are GTSNPN and SVGIG (reference sequence). This CDR3 reads CAWSGQAGSTDTQYF. CDR3 DNA: TGTGCCTGGAGCGGTCAGGCGGGAAGTACAGATACGCAGTATTTT.

This clone was counted a few times. This rearrangement joins TRBV6-5 to TRBJ2-7, with 12 bases aligning to TRBD2. Per the germline V gene, CDR1 is MNHEY and CDR2 is SVGAGI. The CDR3 has 16 residues. Trimming at V came to 2 bases and at J to 2 bases, leaving 4 bases not matched to a gene. The CDR3 reads CASSYGASGGAYEQYF. CDR3 DNA: TGTGCCAGCAGTTACGGGGCTAGCGGGGGGGCCTACGAGCAGTACTTC.

The chain uses TRBV5-6 and TRBJ2-7, with D tentatively TRBD2 (5 bases). Germline V gene lookup returns CDR1 SGHDT and CDR2 YYEEEE. V lost 3 bases and J 6 bases, leaving 13 bases between the germline ends. The CDR3 has 13 amino acids. CDR3 region: CASSSVLGSEQYF. For the CDR3, the DNA is TGTGCCAGCAGCTCCGTACTAGGGTCCGAGCAGTACTTC.

V is TRBV7-2 and J is TRBJ1-5; D perhaps matches TRBD1 (6 bases). Germline CDR1 and CDR2: SGHTA and FQGNSA. The CDR3 runs to 17 residues. V was cut by 3 bases and J by 0 bases, with 15 bases left in between. For the CDR3, the DNA is TGTGCCAGCAGCTTGGGGTCAGGGGACCCTAGCAATCAGCCCCAGCATTTT. It encodes CASSLGSGDPSNQPQHF.

This chain links TRBV11-2 with TRBJ2-1, with 7 bases lining up with TRBD2. V shed 5 bases, J shed 2 bases, and the junction held 6 bases outside the gene matches. Per the germline V gene, CDR1 is SGHAT and CDR2 is FQNNGV. The CDR3 is made up of 15 amino acids. The CDR3 is CASSHSGGAYNEQFF. As DNA, the CDR3 is TGTGCCAGCAGCCATAGTGGGGGGGCCTACAATGAGCAGTTCTTC.

The gene calls are TRBV18 and TRBJ1-2; 8 bases are a match to TRBD1. CDR1 and CDR2 (germline): KGHSH, LQKENI. The CDR3 contains 14 residues. Trimming took 6 bases from V and 4 from J; bases not matched to a gene: 7. DNA for the CDR3: TGTGCCAGCTCCCCAGACAGGGGCCTCTATGGCTACACCTTC. This sequence encodes CASSPDRGLYGYTF.

The V gene is TRBV28, the J gene TRBJ1-2; 7 nucleotides align to TRBD1. Germline-derived CDR1 and CDR2 are MDHEN and SYDVKM. V gave up 8 bases and J gave up 4 bases; unmatched junction bases: 16. The CDR3 loop spans 16 amino acids. The chain's CDR3 is CASRATGSSSLYGYTF. The CDR3 DNA is TGTGCCAGCCGCGCGACAGGGTCCTCCTCTCTCTATGGCTACACCTTC.

The CDR3 protein is CATSSRPGQSYGYTF. The CDR3 nucleotides read TGTGCCACCAGCTCACGCCCGGGACAGTCCTATGGCTACACCTTC. The gene calls are TRBV15 and TRBJ1-2; 7 bases map to TRBD1. Germline assignment: CDR1 LNHNV and CDR2 YYDKDF (reference sequence). The CDR3 sequence is 15 residues long. V was clipped by 5 bases and J by 4 bases; unmatched bases: 10.

The chain carries TRBV4-3 and TRBJ2-7; 9 nucleotides match TRBD1. This CDR3 is built from 14 residues. The J segment lost 2 bases and the V segment lost 2 bases, leaving 1 base of the junction unmatched. Germline loops: CDR1 LGHNA, CDR2 YSLEER. The CDR3 nucleotides are TGCGCCAGCAGCCAATGGACAGGGGCCTACGAGCAGTACTTC. Its protein product is CASSQWTGAYEQYF.

This chain uses TRBV28 with TRBJ2-3; maybe TRBD2 (5 bases). V was trimmed by 6 bases and J by 3 bases, leaving 16 bases between them. There are 15 residues in the CDR3. Germline V gives CDR1 MDHEN, CDR2 SYDVKM. The CDR3 loop is CASSERPGKTDTQYF. The DNA for the CDR3 is TGTGCCAGCAGCGAACGGCCGGGAAAGACAGATACGCAGTATTTT.

The chain joins TRBV4-1 to TRBJ2-3; D remains ambiguous. Deletions cut 0 bases from V and 5 bases from J, with 12 bases between. The CDR3 sequence is 15 residues long. Germline-derived CDR1 and CDR2 are MGHRA and YSYEKL. The CDR3 DNA reads as TGCGCCAGCAGCCAAGATCGCAATTACGGAGATACGCAGTATTTT. Translating gives CASSQDRNYGDTQYF.

This clone was seen more than once but under ten times. The chain couples TRBV7-8 to TRBJ1-5; 7 nucleotides line up with TRBD1. The V segment lost 1 base and the J segment 7 bases; nucleotides outside the gene matches: 7. The CDR3 runs 15 residues. Germline V lookup: CDR1 SGHVS, CDR2 FQNEAQ. CDR3 amino acids: CASSLGRDSRQPQHF. DNA for the CDR3: TGTGCCAGCAGCTTAGGACGGGACAGCCGACAGCCCCAGCATTTT.

The V and J genes are TRBV6-1 and TRBJ1-1; TRBD1 matches 7 bases. Germline V gene lookup returns CDR1 MNHNS and CDR2 SASEGT. The CDR3 runs to 13 residues. Losses at the gene ends were 5 bases for V and 6 bases for J; bases not matched to a gene: 6. As DNA, the CDR3 is TGTGCCAGCAGTAGACAGGGTGGAGCTGAAGCTTTCTTT. It is translated as CASSRQGGAEAFF.

The chain couples TRBV6-6 to TRBJ1-6; D perhaps matches TRBD1 (5 bases). The V gene lost 6 bases and the J gene lost 8 bases, with 20 bases spanning the gap. This CDR3 spans 16 amino acids. Germline V gene lookup returns CDR1 MNHNY and CDR2 SVGAGI (reference sequence). CDR3 protein: CASRHDSRGTDSPLHF. For the CDR3, the DNA is TGTGCCAGCAGACACGACAGCAGAGGAACGGATTCACCCCTCCACTTT.

A note on this clone: The identical CDR3 is also encoded by other nucleotide sequences in the sample. The chain has TRBV10-3 and TRBJ2-3; 7 bases fit TRBD2. V trimming: 2 bases; J trimming: 6 bases; junction bases outside the gene matches: 8. Germline V lookup: CDR1 ENHRY, CDR2 SYGVKD. The CDR3 has 15 residues. The CDR3 DNA follows: TGTGCCATCAGTGAGGGGGGAGGGAATCAGGATACGCAGTATTTT. Translated, it gives CAISEGGGNQDTQYF.

This rearrangement joins TRBV6-5 to TRBJ2-4, with 7 bases lining up with TRBD1. Trimming at V came to 8 bases and at J to 6 bases, leaving 10 bases not matched to a gene. The CDR3 has 14 amino acids. Looked up from germline, CDR1 is MNHEY and CDR2 is SVGAGI. The CDR3 protein is CASQQGESRNIQYF. CDR3 coding DNA: TGTGCCAGCCAGCAGGGGGAATCGAGAAACATTCAGTACTTC.

Turning to this clone: At the DNA level, this CDR3 is encoded by other sequences in the same sample as well. The chain employs TRBV6-5 and TRBJ2-7; 11 positions match TRBD2. The CDR3 totals 15 residues. Germline CDR1 reads MNHEY; CDR2 reads SVGAGI. The trim removed 2 bases at V and 3 bases at J, leaving 3 bases unmatched. The CDR3, as DNA: TGTGCCAGCAGTTACGGGACTAGCGGTTTCTACGAGCAGTACTTC. Its translation: CASSYGTSGFYEQYF.

The rearrangement uses TRBV19 and TRBJ1-5; 9 bases agree with TRBD1. Germline V gene lookup returns CDR1 LNHDA and CDR2 SQIVND (reference sequence). The V segment lost 4 bases and the J segment 7 bases; nucleotides outside the gene matches: 8. The CDR3 contains 15 residues. Here the CDR3 reads CASSTTTGGGQPQHF. The CDR3 DNA follows: TGTGCCAGTAGTACAACGACAGGGGGAGGGCAGCCCCAGCATTTT.

The rearrangement links TRBV5-1 to TRBJ2-1; TRBD1 matches 7 bases. Germline V gene lookup returns CDR1 SGHRS and CDR2 YFSETQ. CDR3 length equals 14 residues. J gave up 8 bases and V 0 bases, and 5 bases lay outside the gene matches. CDR3 nucleotide sequence: TGCGCCAGCAGCTTGGCGGACAGGCCCTATGAGCAGTTCTTC. As protein: CASSLADRPYEQFF.

The chain carries TRBV14 and TRBJ2-6; the match to TRBD1 covers 9 bases. CDR3 length: 14 residues. Germline V lookup: CDR1 SGHDN, CDR2 FVKESK. Germline trimming cut 1 base from V and 10 bases from J; bases unmatched to any gene: 2. The CDR3 region has the DNA TGTGCCAGCAGCCAAGTGGGACAGGGTAACGTCCTGACTTTC. Amino acids: CASSQVGQGNVLTF.